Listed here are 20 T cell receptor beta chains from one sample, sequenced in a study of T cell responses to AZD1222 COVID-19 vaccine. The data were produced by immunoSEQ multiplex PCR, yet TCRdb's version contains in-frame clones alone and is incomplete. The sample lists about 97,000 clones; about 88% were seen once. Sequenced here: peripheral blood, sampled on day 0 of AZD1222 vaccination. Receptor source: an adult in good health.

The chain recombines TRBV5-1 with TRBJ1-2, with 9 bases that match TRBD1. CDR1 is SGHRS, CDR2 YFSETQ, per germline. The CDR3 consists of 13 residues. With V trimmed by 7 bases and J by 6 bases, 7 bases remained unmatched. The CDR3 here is CASVGDREDGYTF. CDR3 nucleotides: TGCGCCAGCGTTGGGGACAGGGAGGATGGCTACACCTTC. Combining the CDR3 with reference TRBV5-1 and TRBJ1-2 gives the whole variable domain KAGVTQTPRYLIKTRGQQVTLSCSPISGHRSVSWYQQTPGQGLQFLFEYFSETQRNKGNFPGRFSGRQFSNSRSEMNVSTLELGDSALYLCASVGDREDGYTFGSGTRLTVV.

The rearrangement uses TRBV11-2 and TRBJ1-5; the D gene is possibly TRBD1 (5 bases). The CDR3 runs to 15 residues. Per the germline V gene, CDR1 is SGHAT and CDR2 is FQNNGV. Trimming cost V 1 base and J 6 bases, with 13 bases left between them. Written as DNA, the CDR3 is TGTGCCAGCAGCTTAGTTCACGGGGCAGGTCAGCCCCAGCATTTT. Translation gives CASSLVHGAGQPQHF.

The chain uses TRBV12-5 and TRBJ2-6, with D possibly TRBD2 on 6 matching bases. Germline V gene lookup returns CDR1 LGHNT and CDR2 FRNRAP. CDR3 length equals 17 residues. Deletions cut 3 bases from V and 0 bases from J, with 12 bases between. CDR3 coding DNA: TGTGCTAGTGGTTTATCCTTGGGGGGCTCTGGGGCCAACGTCCTGACTTTC. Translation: CASGLSLGGSGANVLTF. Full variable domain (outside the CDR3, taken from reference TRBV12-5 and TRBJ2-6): DARVTQTPRHKVTEMGQEVTMRCQPILGHNTVFWYRQTMMQGLELLAYFRNRAPLDDSGMPKDRFSAEMPDATLATLKIQPSEPRDSAVYFCASGLSLGGSGANVLTFGAGSRLTVL.

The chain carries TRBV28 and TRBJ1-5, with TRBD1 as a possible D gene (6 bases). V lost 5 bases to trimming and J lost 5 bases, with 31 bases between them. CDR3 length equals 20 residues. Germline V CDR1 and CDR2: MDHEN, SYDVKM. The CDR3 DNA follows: TGTGCCAGCAGTCCCAGAACCCGACTAAGACAGGTCGGAGGGTATCAGCCCCAGCATTTT. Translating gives CASSPRTRLRQVGGYQPQHF.

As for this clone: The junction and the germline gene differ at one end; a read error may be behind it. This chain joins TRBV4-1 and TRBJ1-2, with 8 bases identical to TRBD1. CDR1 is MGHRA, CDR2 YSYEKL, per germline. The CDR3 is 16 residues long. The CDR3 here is CASSGALQGARSGYIF. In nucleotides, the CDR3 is TGCGCCAGCAGCGGAGCCCTCCAGGGGGCGCGATCCGGCTACATCTTC.

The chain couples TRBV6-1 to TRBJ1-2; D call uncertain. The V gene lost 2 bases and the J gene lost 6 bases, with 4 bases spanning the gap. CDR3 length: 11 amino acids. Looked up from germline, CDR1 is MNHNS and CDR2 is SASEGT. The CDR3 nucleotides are TGTGCCAGCAGTGAAAGGGATGGCTACACCTTC. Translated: CASSERDGYTF.

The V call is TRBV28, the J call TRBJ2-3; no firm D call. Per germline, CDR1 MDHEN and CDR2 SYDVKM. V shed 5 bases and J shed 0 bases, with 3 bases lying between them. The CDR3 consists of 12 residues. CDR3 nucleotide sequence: TGTGCCAGCAGTATTAGCACAGATACGCAGTATTTT. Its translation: CASSISTDTQYF. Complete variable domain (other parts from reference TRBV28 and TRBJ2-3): DVKVTQSSRYLVKRTGEKVFLECVQDMDHENMFWYRQDPGLGLRLIYFSYDVKMKEKGDIPEGYSVSREKKERFSLILESASTNQTSMYLCASSISTDTQYFGPGTRLTVL.

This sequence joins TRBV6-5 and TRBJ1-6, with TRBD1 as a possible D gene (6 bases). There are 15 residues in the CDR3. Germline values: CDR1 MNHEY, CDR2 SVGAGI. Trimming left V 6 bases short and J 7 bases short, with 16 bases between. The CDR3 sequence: CASSAGDGVNSPLHF. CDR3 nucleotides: TGTGCCAGCAGCGCAGGGGACGGGGTGAATTCACCCCTCCACTTT.

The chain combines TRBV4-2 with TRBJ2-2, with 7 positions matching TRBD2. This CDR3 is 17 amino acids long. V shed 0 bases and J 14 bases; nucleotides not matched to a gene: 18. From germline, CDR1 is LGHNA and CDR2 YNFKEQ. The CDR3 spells CASSQEGRAAQAGELFF. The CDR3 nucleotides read TGTGCCAGCAGCCAAGAAGGGAGGGCCGCGCAGGCCGGCGAACTGTTTTTT.

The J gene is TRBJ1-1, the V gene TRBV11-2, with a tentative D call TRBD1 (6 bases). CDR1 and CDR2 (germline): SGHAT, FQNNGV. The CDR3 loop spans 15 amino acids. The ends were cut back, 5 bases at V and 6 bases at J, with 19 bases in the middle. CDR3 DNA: TGTGCCAGCAGCCTGGGAATTTACAGGGAGGCTGAAGCTTTCTTT. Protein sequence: CASSLGIYREAEAFF.

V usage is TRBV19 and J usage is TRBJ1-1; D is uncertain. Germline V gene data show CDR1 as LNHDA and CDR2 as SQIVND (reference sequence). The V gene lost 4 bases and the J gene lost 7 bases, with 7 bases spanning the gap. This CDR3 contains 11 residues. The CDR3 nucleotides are TGTGCCAGTAGTAGGACGGATGAAGCTTTCTTT. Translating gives CASSRTDEAFF.

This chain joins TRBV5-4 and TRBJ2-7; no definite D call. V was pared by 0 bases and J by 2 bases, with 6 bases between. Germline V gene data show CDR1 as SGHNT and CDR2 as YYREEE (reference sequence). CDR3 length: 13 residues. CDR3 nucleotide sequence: TGTGCCAGCAGCTTGGGGCGCGCCTACGAGCAGTACTTC. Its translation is CASSLGRAYEQYF.

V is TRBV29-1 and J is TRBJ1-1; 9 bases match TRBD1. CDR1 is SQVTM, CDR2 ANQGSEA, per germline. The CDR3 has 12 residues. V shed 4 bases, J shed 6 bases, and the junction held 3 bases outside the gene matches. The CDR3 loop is CSVGQGVAEAFF. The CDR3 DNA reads TGCAGCGTTGGACAGGGGGTCGCTGAAGCTTTCTTT. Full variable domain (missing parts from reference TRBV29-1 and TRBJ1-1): SAVISQKPSRDICQRGTSLTIQCQVDSQVTMMFWYRQQPGQSLTLIATANQGSEATYESGFVIDKFPISRPNLTFSTLTVSNMSPEDSSIYLCSVGQGVAEAFFGQGTRLTVV.

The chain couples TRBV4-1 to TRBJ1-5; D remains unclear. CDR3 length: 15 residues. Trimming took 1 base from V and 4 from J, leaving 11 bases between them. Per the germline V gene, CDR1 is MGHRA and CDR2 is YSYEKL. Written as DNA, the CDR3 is TGCGCCAGCAGCCAAGGGAGCGGGGATAATCAGCCCCAGCATTTT. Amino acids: CASSQGSGDNQPQHF.

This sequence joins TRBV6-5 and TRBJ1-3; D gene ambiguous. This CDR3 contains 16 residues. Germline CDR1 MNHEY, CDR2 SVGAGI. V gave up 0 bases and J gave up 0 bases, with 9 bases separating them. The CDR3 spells CASSYSSSTSGNTIYF. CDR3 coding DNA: TGTGCCAGCAGTTACTCGTCTTCCACCTCTGGAAACACCATATATTTT.

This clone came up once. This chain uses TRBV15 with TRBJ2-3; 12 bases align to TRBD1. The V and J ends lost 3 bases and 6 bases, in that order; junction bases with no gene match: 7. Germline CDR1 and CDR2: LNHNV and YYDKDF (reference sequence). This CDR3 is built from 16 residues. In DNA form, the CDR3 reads TGTGCCACCAGCAGGCCCGGGACAGGGGGCCGGGATACGCAGTATTTT. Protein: CATSRPGTGGRDTQYF.

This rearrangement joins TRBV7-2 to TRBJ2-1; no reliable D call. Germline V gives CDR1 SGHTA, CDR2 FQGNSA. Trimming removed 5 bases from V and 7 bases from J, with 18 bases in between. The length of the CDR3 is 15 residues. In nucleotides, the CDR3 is TGTGCCAGCAGCCTGAGTGCCGCGGTTAGGAATGAGCAGTTCTTC. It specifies CASSLSAAVRNEQFF.

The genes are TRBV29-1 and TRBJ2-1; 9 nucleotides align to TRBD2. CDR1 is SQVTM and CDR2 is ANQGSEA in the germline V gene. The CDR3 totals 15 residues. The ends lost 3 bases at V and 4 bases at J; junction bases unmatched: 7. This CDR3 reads CSVEGLAYNYNEQFF. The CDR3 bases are TGCAGCGTTGAGGGACTAGCCTATAATTACAATGAGCAGTTCTTC.

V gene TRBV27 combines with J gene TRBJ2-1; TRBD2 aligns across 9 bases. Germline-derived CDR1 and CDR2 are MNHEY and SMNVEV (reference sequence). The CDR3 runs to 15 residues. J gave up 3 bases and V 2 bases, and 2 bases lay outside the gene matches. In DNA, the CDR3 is TGTGCCAGCAGTTTAGTAGCGGGGGTCTACAATGAGCAGTTCTTC. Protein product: CASSLVAGVYNEQFF.

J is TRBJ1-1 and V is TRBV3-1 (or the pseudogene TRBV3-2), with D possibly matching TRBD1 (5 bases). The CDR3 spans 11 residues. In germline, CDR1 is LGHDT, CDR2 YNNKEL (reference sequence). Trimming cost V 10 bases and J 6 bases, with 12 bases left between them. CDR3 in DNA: TGTGCCACCGCGCGGGGGGCTGAAGCTTTCTTT. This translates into CATARGAEAFF.